This record concerns one T cell receptor (beta chain) sequence. The antigen is undetermined. The data were produced by immunoSEQ multiplex PCR, yet TCRdb's version contains in-frame clones alone and is incomplete. In the table there are hundreds of thousands of clones, around 87% of which are singletons. This sample is part of a study of Ad26.COV2.S vaccination and SARS-CoV-2 variants. About the study: Each vaccinee took Ad26.COV2.S intramuscularly, once or twice 56 days apart. General study points: Spike-specific responses of CD8+ and CD4+ T cells were reported to display substantial breadth after vaccination. Whether participants received vaccine or placebo, their non-spike TCR breadth was similar.

The CDR3 spans 15 residues. With V trimmed by 1 base and J by 4 bases, 3 bases remained unmatched. The V gene's germline CDR1 is MGHRA and CDR2 YSYEKL. Treatment specified: 15 to 20 received Ad26.COV2.S at low or high dose, single or two shots; five or six received placebo; per-sample allocation not given. Day 63 following the first vaccine or placebo injection was when the samples were taken. This chain joins TRBV4-1 and TRBJ2-1; 8 nucleotides line up with TRBD2. The clonotype comes from a person between 18 and 60 years old who received the Ad26.COV2.S COVID-19 vaccine or a placebo. The input for sequencing was peripheral blood, taken in a trial of Ad26.COV2.S vaccine versus placebo. For the CDR3, the DNA is TGCGCCAGCAGCCAAGTCGGCGGGGGGTACAATGAGCAGTTCTTC. Amino acid sequence: CASSQVGGGYNEQFF.